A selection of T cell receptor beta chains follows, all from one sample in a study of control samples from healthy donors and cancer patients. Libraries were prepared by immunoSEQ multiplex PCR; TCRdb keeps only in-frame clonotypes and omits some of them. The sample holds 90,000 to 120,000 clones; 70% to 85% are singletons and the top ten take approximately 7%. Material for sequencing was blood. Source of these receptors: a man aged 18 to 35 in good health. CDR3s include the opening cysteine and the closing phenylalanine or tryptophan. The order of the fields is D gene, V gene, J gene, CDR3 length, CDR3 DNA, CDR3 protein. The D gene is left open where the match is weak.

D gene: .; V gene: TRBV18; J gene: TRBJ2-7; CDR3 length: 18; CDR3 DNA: TGTGCCAGCTCACCACCGAGAACGGGGAGGCCACTATCCTACGAGCAGTACTTC; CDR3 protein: CASSPPRTGRPLSYEQYF
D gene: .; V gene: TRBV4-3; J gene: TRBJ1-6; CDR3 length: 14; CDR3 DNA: TGCGCCAGCAGCCAAGATACCCAAGTATCACCCCTCCACTTT; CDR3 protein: CASSQDTQVSPLHF
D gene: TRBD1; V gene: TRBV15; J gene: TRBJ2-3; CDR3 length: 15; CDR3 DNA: TGTGCCACCAGCCCGGACAGGGGGCGCGCAGATACGCAGTATTTT; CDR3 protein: CATSPDRGRADTQYF
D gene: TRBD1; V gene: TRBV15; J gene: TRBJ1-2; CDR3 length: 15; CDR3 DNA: TGTGCCACCAGCAGGAGGGACAGGTGGAACTATGGCTACACCTTC; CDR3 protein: CATSRRDRWNYGYTF
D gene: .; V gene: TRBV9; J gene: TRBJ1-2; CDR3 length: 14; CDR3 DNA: TGTGCCAGCAGCGTAAGTTGGAGGGACTATGGCTACACCTTC; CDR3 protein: CASSVSWRDYGYTF
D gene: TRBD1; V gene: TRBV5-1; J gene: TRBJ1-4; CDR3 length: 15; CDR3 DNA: TGCGCCAGCAGCCTCCGGACAGGGGGTAACGAAAAACTGTTTTTT; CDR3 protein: CASSLRTGGNEKLFF
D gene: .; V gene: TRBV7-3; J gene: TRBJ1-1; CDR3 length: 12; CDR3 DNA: TGTGCCGTTTGGGGGGTCGGCACTGAAGCTTTCTTT; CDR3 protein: CAVWGVGTEAFF
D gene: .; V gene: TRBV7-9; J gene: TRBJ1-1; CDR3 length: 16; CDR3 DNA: TGTGCCAGCAGCAGTGGGGAGGGGTCGTTAGTAACTGAAGCTTTCTTT; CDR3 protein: CASSSGEGSLVTEAFF
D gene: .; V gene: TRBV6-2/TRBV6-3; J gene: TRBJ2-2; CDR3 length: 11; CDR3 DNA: TGTGCCAGCAGCTCCGGGGGGCGGCTGTTTTTT; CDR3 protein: CASSSGGRLFF
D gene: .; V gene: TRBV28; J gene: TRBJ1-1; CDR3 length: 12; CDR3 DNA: TGTGCCAGCAGTTTGGATTCTGGTGAAGCTTTCTTT; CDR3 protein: CASSLDSGEAFF
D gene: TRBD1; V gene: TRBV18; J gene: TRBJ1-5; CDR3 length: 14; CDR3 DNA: TGTGCCAGCTCCCGCGAGGACAGGAGGCAGCCCCAGCATTTT; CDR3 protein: CASSREDRRQPQHF
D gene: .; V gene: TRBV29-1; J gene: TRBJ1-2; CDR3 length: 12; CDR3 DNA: TGCAGCGGAATCAATCCCTCTAATGGCTACACCTTC; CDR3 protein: CSGINPSNGYTF
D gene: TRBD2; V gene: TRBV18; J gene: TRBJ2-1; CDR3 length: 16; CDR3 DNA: TGTGCCAGCTCACCACCCGGGACTAGCTCTTTCAATGAGCAGTTCTTC; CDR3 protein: CASSPPGTSSFNEQFF
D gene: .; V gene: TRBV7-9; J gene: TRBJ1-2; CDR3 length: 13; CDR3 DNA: TGTGCCAGCAGCTTAGGGGCCCTGGGTGGCTACACCTTC; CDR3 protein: CASSLGALGGYTF
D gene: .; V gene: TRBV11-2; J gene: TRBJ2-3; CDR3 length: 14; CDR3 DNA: TGTGCCAGCAGCTCCTCCTCTCTCACAGATACGCAGTATTTT; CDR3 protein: CASSSSSLTDTQYF
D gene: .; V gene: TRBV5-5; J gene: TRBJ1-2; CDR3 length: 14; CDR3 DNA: TGTGCCAGCAGCTTGGAGTACAGAGACTATGGCTACACCTTC; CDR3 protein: CASSLEYRDYGYTF